Below, 20 T cell receptor beta chains from the same sample are listed, as sequenced in a study of blood T cell repertoires in COVID-19. Produced via immunoSEQ multiplex PCR; TCRdb's table is partial and in-frame only. Seen here are 150,000 to 200,000 clones, 80% to 90% observed once, and the top ten hold 2% to 2.5%. The specimen was peripheral blood. Receptors were obtained from a man between 65 and 80 years old with active or convalescent COVID-19.

The J gene is TRBJ1-5, the V gene TRBV5-8; D perhaps matches TRBD1 (6 bases). The CDR3 extends over 15 amino acids. Trimming removed 3 bases from V and 1 base from J, with 11 bases in between. Germline assignment: CDR1 SGHTS and CDR2 YDEGEE. The CDR3 sequence: CASSSGGLSNQPQHF. The CDR3 nucleotides are TGTGCCAGCAGCTCGGGGGGCCTAAGCAATCAGCCCCAGCATTTT.

This clone was detected only once. CDR3 sequence (DNA): TGTGCCAGCAGAGACGGACAGATAGGCGAGCAGTACTTC. It specifies CASRDGQIGEQYF. V is TRBV28 and J is TRBJ2-7, with a tentative D call TRBD1 (6 bases). CDR3 length: 13 amino acids. Germline CDR1 is MDHEN and CDR2 is SYDVKM. V was shortened by 6 bases and J by 6 bases, with 15 bases between the two germline ends.

This clone appeared once. V and J are TRBV19 and TRBJ1-2, with 8 bases identical to TRBD1. Germline V gene sequence: CDR1 LNHDA, CDR2 SQIVND (reference sequence). CDR3 length equals 13 residues. Unmatched junction bases numbered 2, after V lost 6 bases and J lost 2 bases. The CDR3 protein is CASRTGGNYGYTF. CDR3 sequence (DNA): TGTGCCAGTAGAACAGGGGGAAACTATGGCTACACCTTC.

V gene TRBV28 combines with J gene TRBJ2-5; 7 bases agree with TRBD1. CDR1 and CDR2 from the germline V gene are MDHEN and SYDVKM. CDR3 size: 14 residues. Unmatched junction bases numbered 3, after V lost 4 bases and J lost 1 base. CDR3 sequence: CASSWGQLQETQYF. The CDR3 nucleotides are TGTGCCAGCAGTTGGGGACAGCTCCAAGAGACCCAGTACTTC.

V is TRBV30 and J is TRBJ1-1; no clear D. There are 13 residues in the CDR3. Germline CDR1 reads GTSNPN; CDR2 reads SVGIG (reference sequence). V was trimmed by 3 bases and J by 0 bases, leaving 8 bases between them. The CDR3 DNA follows: TGTGCCTGGAGGAAGAGTTTGAACACTGAAGCTTTCTTT. Protein product: CAWRKSLNTEAFF.

The V gene is TRBV19, the J gene TRBJ1-5; possibly TRBD1 for D (5 bases). Between the trimmed V and J ends, which lost 4 bases and 0 bases, there was a span of 13 bases. The CDR3 is 16 amino acids. Germline CDR1 is LNHDA and CDR2 is SQIVND (reference sequence). CDR3 nucleotide sequence: TGTGCCAGTAGTACACCTTGGGGCGTTAGCAATCAGCCCCAGCATTTT. It encodes CASSTPWGVSNQPQHF.

This sequence joins TRBV2 and TRBJ1-2, with D possibly being TRBD1 (6 bases). The V gene's germline CDR1 is SNHLY and CDR2 FYNNEI. Between the trimmed V and J ends, which lost 7 bases and 2 bases, there was a span of 14 bases. CDR3 length: 14 residues. For the CDR3, the DNA is TGTGCCAGCACCTCAGGGGAGGGCAACTATGGCTACACCTTC. As protein: CASTSGEGNYGYTF.

The chain is built from TRBV5-1 and TRBJ1-1; 9 bases line up with TRBD1. CDR1 is SGHRS, CDR2 YFSETQ, per germline. J was trimmed by 6 bases and V by 4 bases; bases with no gene match: 10. This CDR3 is built from 15 residues. The CDR3 loop reads CASSGRTGARAEAFF. CDR3 DNA sequence: TGCGCCAGCAGCGGACGGACAGGGGCGAGGGCTGAAGCTTTCTTT.

The chain has TRBV9 and TRBJ2-1; possible D gene TRBD1, 6 bases. Germline values: CDR1 SGDLS, CDR2 YYNGEE. This CDR3 comprises 13 residues. V lost 4 bases, J lost 5 bases, and 10 bases lay in between. CDR3: CASSLGTNNEQFF. CDR3 sequence (DNA): TGTGCCAGCAGCCTGGGGACAAACAATGAGCAGTTCTTC.

This sequence joins TRBV10-1 and TRBJ1-1; maybe TRBD1 (5 bases). The CDR3 spans 12 residues. The germline V gene encodes CDR1 WNHNN and CDR2 SYGVQD (reference sequence). V lost 0 bases and J lost 13, with 12 bases in between. This CDR3 reads CASSESGGGYFF. CDR3 sequence (DNA): TGCGCCAGCAGTGAGTCCGGGGGGGGGTATTTCTTT.

This clone was picked up a small number of times. The gene calls are TRBV5-1 and TRBJ1-5; 9 bases are shared with TRBD1. The germline CDR1 and CDR2 sequences are SGHRS and YFSETQ. This CDR3 has 15 amino acids. Trimming at V came to 5 bases and at J to 5 bases, leaving 8 bases not matched to a gene. For the CDR3, the DNA is TGCGCCAGCAGTCCGGCTGGGGACAGGGATCAGCCCCAGCATTTT. It translates to CASSPAGDRDQPQHF.

The chain is built from TRBV5-1 and TRBJ1-6; 7 bases are shared with TRBD1. This CDR3 region has 15 residues. Germline assignment: CDR1 SGHRS and CDR2 YFSETQ. The trim removed 5 bases at V and 5 bases at J, leaving 7 bases unmatched. The CDR3 here is CASRSTGKDNSPLHF. The DNA for the CDR3 is TGCGCCAGCAGATCGACAGGGAAGGATAATTCACCCCTCCACTTT.

This clone was counted a single time. The rearrangement joins TRBV15 to TRBJ1-1, with 8 nucleotides matching TRBD1. CDR3 size: 16 residues. V lost 0 bases, J lost 7 bases, and 10 bases stayed unmatched. Germline CDR1 reads LNHNV; CDR2 reads YYDKDF (reference sequence). CDR3 sequence: CATSRDRRAGGGEAFF. CDR3 coding DNA: TGTGCCACCAGCAGAGATAGGAGGGCAGGGGGCGGTGAAGCTTTCTTT.

The chain couples TRBV3-1 (or the pseudogene TRBV3-2) to TRBJ1-6; D ambiguous. Germline CDR1 and CDR2: LGHDT and YNNKEL (reference sequence). The CDR3 has 14 amino acids. Between the trimmed V and J ends, which lost 1 base and 5 bases, there was a span of 6 bases. DNA of the CDR3: TGTGCCAGCAGCCAAGCCGGGAATAATTCACCCCTCCACTTT. It translates to CASSQAGNNSPLHF.

V gene TRBV7-9 combines with J gene TRBJ1-2; D is ambiguous. CDR1 and CDR2 from the germline V gene are SEHNR and FQNEAQ (reference sequence). The V gene lost 5 bases and the J gene lost 8 bases, with 15 bases spanning the gap. This CDR3 contains 13 residues. The CDR3 nucleotides are TGTGCCAGCAGCCGACGGACGGGAGCGGGCTACACCTTC. Protein sequence: CASSRRTGAGYTF.

The CDR3 DNA reads TGTGCCAGCAGTCCCGGGACTAGCGGGAGGTTGGGTGAGCAGTTCTTC. It is translated as CASSPGTSGRLGEQFF. The chain links TRBV3-1 (or the pseudogene TRBV3-2) to TRBJ2-1; TRBD2 aligns across 15 bases. The junction had 9 bases not matched to a gene; V was cut back by 6 bases and J by 9 bases. Looked up from germline, CDR1 is LGHDT and CDR2 is YNNKEL (reference sequence). The CDR3 extends over 16 amino acids.

The gene calls are TRBV4-1 and TRBJ2-1, with a weak D call TRBD2 (6 bases). The CDR3 has 17 amino acids. The V gene lost 4 bases and the J gene lost 0 bases, with 16 bases spanning the gap. Germline assignment: CDR1 MGHRA and CDR2 YSYEKL. CDR3 protein: CASSPRLAGNSYNEQFF. As DNA, the CDR3 is TGCGCCAGCAGCCCTCGACTGGCGGGGAACTCCTACAATGAGCAGTTCTTC.

V usage is TRBV2 and J usage is TRBJ2-2; TRBD2 matches 7 bases. J gave up 0 bases and V 6 bases, and 1 base lay outside the gene matches. Germline lookup yields CDR1 SNHLY and CDR2 FYNNEI. The CDR3 length is 14 residues. For the CDR3, the DNA is TGTGCCAGCAGCGGGAGGACGAACACCGGGGAGCTGTTTTTT. This codes for CASSGRTNTGELFF.

V and J are TRBV2 and TRBJ2-1; a possible D gene is TRBD1 (5 bases). V was shortened by 6 bases and J by 6 bases, with 15 bases between the two germline ends. The CDR3 spans 14 residues. Germline-derived CDR1 and CDR2 are SNHLY and FYNNEI. In nucleotides, the CDR3 is TGTGCCAGCAGCCCAGGGCCGAGGCTCAATGAGCAGTTCTTC. Translating it yields CASSPGPRLNEQFF.

The rearrangement uses TRBV3-1 (or the pseudogene TRBV3-2) and TRBJ2-3; D remains ambiguous. Deletions cut 1 base from V and 7 bases from J, with 9 bases between. This CDR3 has 13 amino acids. CDR1 is LGHDT, CDR2 YNNKEL, per germline (reference sequence). The CDR3 DNA reads TGTGCCAGCAGCCAAGGTCGGGTGAATACGCAGTATTTT. Translation gives CASSQGRVNTQYF.